One and the same sample provided the 8 T cell receptor beta chains below, sequenced in a study of early T cells in non-severe SARS-CoV-2 infection. A single record per CDR3 protein comes from TCRdb applying MiXCR to the 5' RACE reads. The sample consists of some 25,000 distinct CDR3 sequences, about 4.5% of them appearing once. Sequenced input: whole blood. The origin of the receptors is an adult who was a healthcare worker with PCR-confirmed SARS-CoV-2 infection or an uninfected control (not recorded which).

The chain employs TRBV10-3 and TRBJ2-2; no definite D call. CDR1 is ENHRY and CDR2 is SYGVKD in the germline V gene. V lost 2 bases and J 10 bases, leaving 11 bases between the germline ends. This CDR3 has 13 residues. CDR3 coding DNA: TGTGCCATCAGTGAGACTGATTTGGAGGAGCTGTTTTTT. This translates into CAISETDLEELFF.

This clonotype showed up many times. This chain uses TRBV6-2 or TRBV6-3 with TRBJ1-3; unclear D gene. V was cut by 2 bases and J by 2 bases, with 13 bases left in between. The CDR3 has 16 amino acids. Germline assignment: CDR1 MNHEY and CDR2 SVGEGT. The CDR3: CASSYPTPGPGNTIYF. The CDR3 nucleotides are TGTGCCAGCAGTTACCCTACGCCTGGGCCTGGAAACACCATATATTTT.

In this sample, this clonotype turned up many times. V and J are TRBV6-5 and TRBJ1-5; D gene unclear. The germline CDR1 and CDR2 sequences are MNHEY and SVGAGI. This CDR3 has 14 amino acids. Trimming left V 6 bases short and J 3 bases short, with 12 bases between. The CDR3 loop reads CASRASATNQPQHF. The CDR3 DNA reads as TGTGCCAGCAGAGCATCAGCTACCAATCAGCCCCAGCATTTT.

This clonotype was recorded a few times. V and J are TRBV3-1 and TRBJ2-7, with 12 bases lining up with TRBD2. Germline CDR1 LGHDT, CDR2 YNNKEL (reference sequence). Trimming took 3 bases from V and 3 from J; bases not matched to a gene: 0. The CDR3 length is 14 residues. CDR3 sequence reads: CASSQTSGGYEQYF. The CDR3 DNA is TGTGCCAGCAGCCAGACTAGCGGGGGCTACGAGCAGTACTTC.

This clonotype is termed medium-sized (0.01 to 0.1%). Here the CDR3 reads CSVYGQGAVTEAFF. The CDR3 DNA reads as TGCAGCGTGTATGGACAGGGGGCGGTAACTGAAGCTTTCTTT. The V call is TRBV29-1, the J call TRBJ1-1, with 11 bases identical to TRBD1. The germline CDR1 and CDR2 sequences are SQVTM and ANQGSEA. The CDR3 loop spans 14 amino acids. J lost 5 bases, V lost 6 bases, and 8 bases had no gene match.

A remark on this clonotype: A single base separates this from a much larger clone, so it may be a read error. The rearrangement links TRBV7-2 to TRBJ2-2; TRBD2 matches at 7 bases. CDR3 size: 15 residues. CDR1 is SGHTA, CDR2 FQGNSA, per germline. This CDR3 reads CASSFRLASTGDLFF. The CDR3 nucleotides are TGTGCCAGCAGCTTCAGACTAGCCAGCACCGGGGATCTGTTTTTT. The entire variable domain, with the rest obtained from reference TRBV7-2 and TRBJ2-2, is as follows: GAGVSQSPSNKVTEKGKDVELRCDPISGHTALYWYRQSLGQGLEFLIYFQGNSAPDKSGLPSDRFSAERTGGSVSTLTIQRTQQEDSAVYLCASSFRLASTGDLFFGEGSRLTVL.

This clonotype was counted at least ten times. This sequence joins TRBV9 and TRBJ1-6; 7 positions match TRBD1. The junction had 2 bases not matched to a gene; V was cut back by 3 bases and J by 2 bases. CDR3 size: 15 residues. Per the germline V gene, CDR1 is SGDLS and CDR2 is YYNGEE. CDR3 protein: CASSAGTAYNSPLHF. The CDR3 nucleotides read TGTGCCAGCAGCGCGGGGACAGCCTATAATTCACCCCTCCACTTT.

This clonotype was seen many times. This rearrangement joins TRBV10-3 to TRBJ1-6; tentative D call: TRBD1 (5 bases). Germline V gene sequence: CDR1 ENHRY, CDR2 SYGVKD. The CDR3 length is 14 residues. V lost 6 bases, J lost 10 bases, and 16 bases lay in between. CDR3 amino acids: CAIRPTAWVSPLHF. For the CDR3, the DNA is TGTGCCATCAGGCCGACAGCGTGGGTATCACCCCTCCACTTT.